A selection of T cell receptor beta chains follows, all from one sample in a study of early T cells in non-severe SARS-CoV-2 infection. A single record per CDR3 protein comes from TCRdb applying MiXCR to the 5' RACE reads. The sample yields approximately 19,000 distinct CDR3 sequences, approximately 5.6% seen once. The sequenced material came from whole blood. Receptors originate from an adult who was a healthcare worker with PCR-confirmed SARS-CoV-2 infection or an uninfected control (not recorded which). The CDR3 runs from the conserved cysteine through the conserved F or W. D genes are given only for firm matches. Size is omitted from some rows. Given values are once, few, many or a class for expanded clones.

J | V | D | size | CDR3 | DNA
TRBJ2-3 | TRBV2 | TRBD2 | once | CASRGRGSTDTQYF | TGTGCCAGCAGGGGGCGGGGGAGCACAGATACGCAGTATTTT
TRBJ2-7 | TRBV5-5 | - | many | CASSFFPVDEQYF | TGTGCCAGCAGCTTTTTCCCGGTAGACGAGCAGTACTTC
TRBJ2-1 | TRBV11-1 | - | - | CASSLGPGDEQFF | TGTGCCAGCAGCTTAGGCCCTGGCGATGAGCAGTTCTTC
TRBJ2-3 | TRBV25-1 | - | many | CASSEGGWRQDTDTQYF | TGTGCCAGCAGTGAGGGTGGGTGGCGACAGGACACAGATACGCAGTATTTT
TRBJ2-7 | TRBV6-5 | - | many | CASSYRPIQYEQYF | TGTGCCAGCAGTTACCGGCCGATACAATACGAGCAGTACTTC
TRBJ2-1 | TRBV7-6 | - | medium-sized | CASSLFGRGSYNEQFF | TGTGCCAGCAGCTTATTCGGACGAGGCTCCTACAATGAGCAGTTCTTC
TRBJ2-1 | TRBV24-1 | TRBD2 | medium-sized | CATSDYLAGDEQFF | TGTGCCACCAGTGATTACCTAGCGGGAGACGAGCAGTTCTTC
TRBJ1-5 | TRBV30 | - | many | CAWSVNYNQPQHF | TGTGCCTGGAGCGTAAATTACAATCAGCCCCAGCATTTT
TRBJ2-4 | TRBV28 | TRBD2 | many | CASSLFAPLAGPGKNIQYF | TGTGCCAGCAGTTTATTTGCCCCCCTAGCGGGACCCGGCAAAAACATTCAGTACTTC
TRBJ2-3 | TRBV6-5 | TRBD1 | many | CASSYRGQGAVSTQYF | TGTGCCAGCAGTTACCGCGGACAGGGGGCTGTTTCTACGCAGTATTTT
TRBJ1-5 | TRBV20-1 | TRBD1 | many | CSASDFRQGANQPQHF | TGCAGTGCTAGCGATTTCAGACAGGGCGCGAATCAGCCCCAGCATTTT
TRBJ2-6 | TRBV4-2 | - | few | CASSQDLAASGANVLTF | TGTGCCAGCAGCCAAGATCTGGCGGCCTCTGGGGCCAACGTCCTGACTTTC
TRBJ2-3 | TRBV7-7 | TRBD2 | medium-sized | CASSLLSGSDTQYF | TGTGCCAGCAGCTTATTAAGCGGGAGTGATACGCAGTATTTT
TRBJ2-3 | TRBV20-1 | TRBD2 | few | CSASYSGSGADTQYF | TGCAGTGCTAGTTATAGCGGGAGTGGGGCAGATACGCAGTATTTT
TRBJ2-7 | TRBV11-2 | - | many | CASSLGASYEQYF | TGTGCCAGCAGCTTGGGGGCGTCCTACGAGCAGTACTTC
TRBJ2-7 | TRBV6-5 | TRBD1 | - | CASTRGQGPWEQYF | TGTGCCAGCACCCGTGGACAGGGGCCATGGGAGCAGTACTTC
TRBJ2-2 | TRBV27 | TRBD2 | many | CASSFQRTGGNTGELFF | TGTGCCAGCAGTTTTCAGAGGACGGGGGGAAACACCGGGGAGCTGTTTTTT
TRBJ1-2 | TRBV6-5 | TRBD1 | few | CASGGTGQPYGYTF | TGTGCCAGCGGAGGGACAGGACAACCCTATGGCTACACCTTC
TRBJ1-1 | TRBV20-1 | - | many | CSARRTNTEAFF | TGCAGTGCTAGACGGACGAACACTGAAGCTTTCTTT
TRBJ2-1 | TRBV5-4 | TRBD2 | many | CASSSPGRTASYNEQFF | TGTGCCAGCAGTTCCCCCGGGAGGACTGCCTCCTACAATGAGCAGTTCTTC
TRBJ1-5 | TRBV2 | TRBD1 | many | CASRGDRRSNQPQHF | TGTGCCAGCAGAGGGGACAGACGTAGCAATCAGCCCCAGCATTTT
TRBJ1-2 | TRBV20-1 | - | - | CSAMTEENGYTF | TGCAGTGCAATGACGGAGGAGAATGGCTACACCTTC
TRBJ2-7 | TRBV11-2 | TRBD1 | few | CASSRITGGVGSTHEQYF | TGTGCCAGCAGCCGGATTACAGGGGGCGTCGGGAGCACCCACGAGCAGTACTTC
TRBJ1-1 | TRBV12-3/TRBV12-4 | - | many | CASKRGSQGGMNTEAFF | TGTGCCAGCAAAAGGGGAAGTCAGGGAGGAATGAACACTGAAGCTTTCTTT
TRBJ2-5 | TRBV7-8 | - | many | CASSLIRLETQYF | TGTGCCAGCAGCTTAATACGATTGGAGACCCAGTACTTC
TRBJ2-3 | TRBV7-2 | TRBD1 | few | CASSLGQGIHTQYF | TGTGCCAGCAGCTTAGGACAGGGAATACATACGCAGTATTTT
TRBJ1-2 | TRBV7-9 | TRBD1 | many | CASSRGTDRSGYTF | TGTGCCAGCAGCAGGGGGACGGACAGGAGTGGCTACACCTTC
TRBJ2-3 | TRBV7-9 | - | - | CASSLLLGGSTDTQYF | TGTGCCAGCAGTTTACTCCTCGGGGGTAGCACAGATACGCAGTATTTT
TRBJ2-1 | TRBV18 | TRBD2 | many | CASSPQNSWGGNEQFF | TGTGCCAGCTCACCCCAGAATAGCTGGGGGGGCAATGAGCAGTTCTTC
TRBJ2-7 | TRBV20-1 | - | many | CSARGSFGTYEQYF | TGCAGTGCTAGAGGTTCATTTGGGACCTACGAGCAGTACTTC
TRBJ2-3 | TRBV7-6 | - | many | CASSRSRGTDTQYF | TGTGCCAGCAGCCGAAGCAGGGGAACAGATACGCAGTATTTT
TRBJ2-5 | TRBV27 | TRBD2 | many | CASSPNPGLAGTGGQETQYF | TGTGCCAGCAGTCCGAACCCAGGACTAGCGGGAACTGGGGGCCAAGAGACCCAGTACTTC
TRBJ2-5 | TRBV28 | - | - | CASSQAGRQETQYF | TGTGCCAGCTCTCAGGCGGGGAGGCAAGAGACCCAGTACTTC
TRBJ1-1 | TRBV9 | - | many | CASSLQGNEAFF | TGTGCCAGCAGTCTTCAGGGGAATGAAGCTTTCTTT
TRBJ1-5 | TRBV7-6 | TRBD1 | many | CASSLEAGGSNQPQHF | TGTGCCAGCAGCTTAGAAGCAGGGGGGAGCAATCAGCCCCAGCATTTT
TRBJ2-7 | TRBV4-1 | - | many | CASSQGRLRGSYEQYF | TGCGCCAGCAGCCAAGGCAGGTTGCGGGGTTCCTACGAGCAGTACTTC
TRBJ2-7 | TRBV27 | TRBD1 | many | CASSFQGAGYEQYF | TGTGCCAGCAGTTTCCAGGGGGCAGGGTACGAGCAGTACTTC
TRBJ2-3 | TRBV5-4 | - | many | CASSLEGGLTDTQYF | TGTGCCAGCAGCTTGGAAGGGGGGTTAACAGATACGCAGTATTTT
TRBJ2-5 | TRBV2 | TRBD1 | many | CASRTGQGLEETQYF | TGTGCCAGCAGAACCGGACAGGGCCTAGAAGAGACCCAGTACTTC
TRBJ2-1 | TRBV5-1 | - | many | CASSLEHVGEQFF | TGCGCCAGCAGCTTGGAACACGTGGGAGAGCAGTTCTTC
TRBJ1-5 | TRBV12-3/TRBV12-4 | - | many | CASTPTGREPQHF | TGTGCCAGCACCCCGACGGGGCGCGAGCCCCAGCATTTT
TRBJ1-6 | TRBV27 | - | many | CASSRDPGSMGSPLHF | TGTGCCAGCAGCCGAGACCCCGGGAGCATGGGTTCACCCCTCCACTTT
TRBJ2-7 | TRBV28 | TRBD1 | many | CASSTGQPSEQYF | TGTGCCAGCAGTACGGGACAGCCATCCGAGCAGTACTTC
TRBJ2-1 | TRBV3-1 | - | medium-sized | CASTPGFSYNEQFF | TGTGCCAGCACTCCGGGGTTCTCCTACAATGAGCAGTTCTTC
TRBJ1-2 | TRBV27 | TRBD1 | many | CASSRDRDYGYTF | TGTGCCAGCAGTCGGGACAGGGATTATGGCTACACCTTC
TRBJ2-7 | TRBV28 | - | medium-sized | CASRFPSHEQYF | TGTGCCAGCAGGTTTCCGTCCCACGAGCAGTACTTC
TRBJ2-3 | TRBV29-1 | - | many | CSVEDLYRGTDTQYF | TGCAGCGTTGAAGATCTTTACAGGGGCACAGATACGCAGTATTTT
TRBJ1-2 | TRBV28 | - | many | CASSTPLGTRGYTF | TGTGCCAGCAGCACACCGCTTGGGACCCGTGGCTACACCTTC